This T cell receptor beta chain emerged from a study of blood T cell repertoires in COVID-19. For the study at large: The United States, Italy and Spain supplied acute and convalescent COVID-19 samples.

Germline V gene lookup returns CDR1 MNHEY and CDR2 SVGEGT. This CDR3 is 15 amino acids long. With V trimmed by 6 bases and J by 0 bases, 3 bases remained unmatched. This table comes from immunoSEQ multiplex PCR, and its TCRdb copy is limited to in-frame clones, with some not included. The sample lists roughly 190,000 clones; 70% to 90% were seen once. The sequenced sample consisted of peripheral blood. The chain couples TRBV6-2 or TRBV6-3 to TRBJ2-7; TRBD2 aligns across 12 bases. The source of this sequence is a woman in her 70s with active or convalescent COVID-19. DNA for the CDR3: TGTGCCAGCAGCTTGACTAGCGGGAGCTCCTACGAGCAGTACTTC. This translates into CASSLTSGSSYEQYF.